This is a list of T cell receptor beta chains from one sample in a study of cytomegalovirus exposure and HLA in healthy donors. TCRdb's table, derived via immunoSEQ multiplex PCR, lists solely in-frame clones and lacks some. This table holds about 190,000 clones, around 77% found once. The sequenced material came from PBMCs. The receptors stem from a woman between 18 and 30 years old in good health and CMV-seronegative. Each CDR3 is given with its conserved first and last residue. D genes are given only for firm matches. The size field is filled for only some rows; it gives once, few, many or a size class.

>TRBJ1-1|15|TRBV19|.|.
CASSIERVRNTEAFF
TGTGCCAGTAGTATTGAGCGGGTGCGGAACACTGAAGCTTTCTTT
>TRBJ2-7|17|TRBV27|.|few
CASSLYMGRQAAYEQYF
TGTGCCAGCAGTTTATATATGGGGCGGCAGGCTGCCTACGAGCAGTACTTC
>TRBJ1-1|14|TRBV7-9|.|.
CASSLVQGNTEAFF
TGTGCCAGCAGCTTAGTACAGGGAAACACTGAAGCTTTCTTT
>TRBJ2-7|14|TRBV5-4|.|.
CASSQAVTSYEQYF
TGTGCCAGCAGCCAAGCGGTTACCTCCTACGAGCAGTACTTC
>TRBJ1-1|11|TRBV21-1|.|.
CASRTGDGAFF
TGTGCCAGCCGTACGGGGGATGGAGCTTTCTTT
>TRBJ2-1|12|TRBV25-1|.|few
CASSVGLGEQFF
TGTGCCAGCAGTGTCGGGTTAGGTGAGCAGTTCTTC
>TRBJ1-1|11|TRBV20-1|.|.
CRTRVGTEAFF
TGCAGAACGAGGGTTGGCACTGAAGCTTTCTTT
>TRBJ2-3|14|TRBV27|.|.
CASSLAGITDTQYF
TGTGCCAGCAGTTTAGCGGGTATTACAGATACGCAGTATTTT
>TRBJ2-7|15|TRBV27|.|.
CASSLSEGLSYEQYF
TGTGCCAGCAGTTTATCGGAGGGGCTCTCCTACGAGCAGTACTTC
>TRBJ2-3|16|TRBV5-1|TRBD2|.
CASSLGTSGSADTQYF
TGCGCCAGCAGCTTGGGGACTAGCGGTTCAGCAGATACGCAGTATTTT
>TRBJ1-2|18|TRBV5-1|.|.
CASTNPVHAGGIDYGYTF
TGCGCCAGCACCAACCCGGTCCATGCGGGGGGTATAGACTATGGCTACACCTTC
>TRBJ1-6|15|TRBV14|TRBD1|.
CASSQVRGMRSPLHF
TGTGCCAGCAGCCAAGTCAGGGGGATGAGGTCACCCCTCCACTTT
>TRBJ1-4|15|TRBV28|TRBD1|.
CASSIRTGGKEKLFF
TGTGCCAGCAGTATCCGAACAGGGGGCAAAGAAAAACTGTTTTTT
>TRBJ1-1|15|TRBV14|.|.
CASSQDSAVNTEAFF
TGTGCCAGCAGCCAAGATTCGGCGGTGAACACTGAAGCTTTCTTT
>TRBJ1-2|9|TRBV20-1|.|.
CSAHNGYTF
TGCAGTGCTCACAATGGCTACACCTTC
>TRBJ1-1|11|TRBV29-1|.|.
CSVSRGGEAFF
TGCAGCGTTTCCAGGGGAGGGGAAGCTTTCTTT
>TRBJ1-2|15|TRBV4-2|TRBD1|few
CASTGGQGVADGYTF
TGTGCCAGCACAGGGGGACAGGGGGTAGCGGATGGCTACACCTTC
>TRBJ2-3|16|TRBV30|TRBD1|.
CAWSPARTGSTDTQYF
TGTGCCTGGAGCCCCGCAAGGACAGGGAGCACAGATACGCAGTATTTT
>TRBJ2-5|12|TRBV10-3|TRBD2|.
CAIGGDQETQYF
TGTGCCATCGGGGGGGACCAAGAGACCCAGTACTTC
>TRBJ2-2|12|TRBV7-2|.|.
CASSFLSGELFF
TGTGCCAGCAGCTTTCTTTCCGGGGAGCTGTTTTTT
>TRBJ2-7|15|TRBV7-3|.|.
CASSLDLRAFGEQYF
TGTGCCAGCAGCTTAGATCTTCGCGCGTTCGGCGAGCAGTACTTC
>TRBJ1-4|15|TRBV6-6|TRBD1|.
CASSYPDRKNEKLFF
TGTGCCAGCAGTTATCCGGACAGGAAAAATGAAAAACTGTTTTTT
>TRBJ1-4|14|TRBV18|TRBD1|once
CASSPGTGYEKLFF
TGTGCCAGCTCTCCCGGGACAGGGTATGAAAAACTGTTTTTT
>TRBJ1-1|14|TRBV25-1|.|.
CASSAGNTNTEAFF
TGTGCCAGCAGCGCAGGGAATACCAACACTGAAGCTTTCTTT
>TRBJ1-4|14|TRBV28|.|few
CASSPGATNEKLFF
TGTGCCAGCAGTCCCGGTGCAACTAATGAAAAACTGTTTTTT
>TRBJ2-3|14|TRBV5-4|TRBD2|once
CASGAGGPTDTQYF
TGTGCCAGCGGAGCGGGAGGGCCCACAGATACGCAGTATTTT
>TRBJ1-1|12|TRBV7-9|TRBD1|.
CASSPGGTEAFF
TGTGCCAGCAGCCCAGGGGGCACTGAAGCTTTCTTT
>TRBJ1-2|15|TRBV15|.|.
CATSRDRGEDYGYTF
TGTGCCACCAGCAGAGATCGGGGGGAGGACTATGGCTACACCTTC
>TRBJ1-2|13|TRBV5-1|TRBD1|once
CASSAGGGYGYTF
TGCGCCAGCAGCGCAGGGGGCGGCTATGGCTACACCTTC
>TRBJ2-1|15|TRBV9|TRBD2|.
CASSVEGLGGNEQFF
TGTGCCAGCAGCGTAGAGGGTCTGGGAGGGAATGAGCAGTTCTTC
>TRBJ1-1|14|TRBV18|TRBD1|once
CASSQGARITEAFF
TGTGCCAGCTCACAGGGGGCGCGAATCACTGAAGCTTTCTTT
>TRBJ2-1|13|TRBV4-3|.|few
CASSQSSVNEQFF
TGCGCCAGCAGCCAATCTAGCGTGAATGAGCAGTTCTTC
>TRBJ1-5|14|TRBV30|.|few
CAWQGGESNQPQHF
TGTGCCTGGCAGGGAGGAGAGAGCAATCAGCCCCAGCATTTT
>TRBJ2-1|11|TRBV20-1|.|.
CRATYGGDKLF
TGCAGAGCTACCTATGGAGGGGATAAGCTCTTC
>TRBJ1-1|15|TRBV28|.|.
CASSLISGSLTEAFF
TGTGCCAGCAGTTTAATTTCAGGATCTTTAACTGAAGCTTTCTTT
>TRBJ1-3|16|TRBV28|.|.
CASSELLDGGGNTIYF
TGTGCCAGCAGTGAGCTCCTCGACGGAGGTGGAAACACCATATATTTT
>TRBJ2-1|16|TRBV6-4|TRBD1|.
CASSPLGQGTYNEQFF
TGTGCCAGCAGTCCCCTGGGACAGGGAACTTACAATGAGCAGTTCTTC
>TRBJ1-6|15|TRBV28|TRBD1|.
CASSLGQGFRTPLHF
TGTGCCAGCAGTTTGGGACAGGGTTTTCGGACACCCCTCCACTTT
>TRBJ2-7|16|TRBV10-2|TRBD2|few
CASTLSGTSGGQEQYF
TGCGCCAGCACACTTTCTGGGACTAGCGGGGGGCAAGAGCAGTACTTC
>TRBJ1-5|14|TRBV7-6|.|few
CASSFEGNNQPQHF
TGTGCCAGCAGCTTCGAGGGAAACAATCAGCCCCAGCATTTT
>TRBJ2-7|14|TRBV29-1|TRBD1|.
CSVGVGQGAYEQYF
TGCAGCGTGGGGGTCGGACAGGGGGCGTACGAGCAGTACTTC
>TRBJ1-2|18|TRBV28|.|.
CASSFGGGGVGVVKGYTF
TGTGCCAGCAGTTTTGGCGGCGGGGGGGTTGGTGTGGTAAAGGGCTACACCTTC
>TRBJ2-7|14|TRBV7-2|.|.
CASSLQGSSYEQYF
TGTGCCAGCAGCTTACAGGGGAGCTCCTACGAGCAGTACTTC
>TRBJ1-1|12|TRBV11-2|.|.
CASSPFRGEAFF
TGTGCCAGCAGCCCATTCCGGGGAGAAGCTTTCTTT
>TRBJ2-7|16|TRBV5-1|TRBD1|.
CASSLAFTGDPYEQYF
TGCGCCAGCAGCTTGGCCTTTACAGGGGACCCTTACGAGCAGTACTTC
>TRBJ2-1|15|TRBV4-2|TRBD2|.
CASSPGLVSANEQFF
TGTGCCAGCAGCCCAGGACTAGTCTCGGCCAATGAGCAGTTCTTC
>TRBJ1-2|15|TRBV28|.|.
CASSLGVAEVYGYTF
TGTGCCAGCAGTTTAGGGGTCGCGGAGGTCTATGGCTACACCTTC
>TRBJ1-6|15|TRBV7-6|.|.
CASSLESGVDSPLHF
TGTGCCAGCAGCTTAGAGTCGGGGGTAGATTCACCCCTCCACTTT
>TRBJ1-4|15|TRBV7-6|.|.
CASSLNGRVNEKLFF
TGTGCCAGCAGCTTAAATGGCAGGGTGAATGAAAAACTGTTTTTT